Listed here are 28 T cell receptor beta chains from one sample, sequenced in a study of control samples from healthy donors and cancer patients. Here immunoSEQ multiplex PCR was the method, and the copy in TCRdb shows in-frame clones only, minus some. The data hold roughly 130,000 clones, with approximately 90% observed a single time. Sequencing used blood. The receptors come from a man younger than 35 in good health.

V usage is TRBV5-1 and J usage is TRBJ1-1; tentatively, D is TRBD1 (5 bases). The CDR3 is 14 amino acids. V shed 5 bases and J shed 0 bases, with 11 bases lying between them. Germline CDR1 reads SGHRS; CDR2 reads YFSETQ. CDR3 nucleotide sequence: TGCGCCAGCAGTCAGGACACCTTGAACACTGAAGCTTTCTTT. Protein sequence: CASSQDTLNTEAFF.

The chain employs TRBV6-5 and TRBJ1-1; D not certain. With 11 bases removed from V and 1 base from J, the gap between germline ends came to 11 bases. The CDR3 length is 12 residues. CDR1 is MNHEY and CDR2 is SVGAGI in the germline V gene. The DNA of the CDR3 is TGTGCCTCAATAGGTTCGAACACTGAAGCTTTCTTT. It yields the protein CASIGSNTEAFF.

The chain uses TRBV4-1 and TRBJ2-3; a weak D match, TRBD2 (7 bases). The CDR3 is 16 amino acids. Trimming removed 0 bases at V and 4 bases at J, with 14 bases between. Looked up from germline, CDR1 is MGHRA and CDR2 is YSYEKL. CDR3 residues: CASSQDRGGAPDTQYF. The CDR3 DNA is TGCGCCAGCAGCCAAGATCGAGGGGGGGCCCCAGATACGCAGTATTTT.

DNA of the CDR3: TGTGCCAGTAGGGAGAGACAGGGGGCAACCACTGAAGCTTTCTTT. Protein: CASRERQGATTEAFF. The chain employs TRBV19 and TRBJ1-1, with 10 bases matching TRBD1. The germline CDR1 and CDR2 sequences are LNHDA and SQIVND (reference sequence). The CDR3 totals 15 residues. J lost 4 bases, V lost 6 bases, and 8 bases had no gene match.

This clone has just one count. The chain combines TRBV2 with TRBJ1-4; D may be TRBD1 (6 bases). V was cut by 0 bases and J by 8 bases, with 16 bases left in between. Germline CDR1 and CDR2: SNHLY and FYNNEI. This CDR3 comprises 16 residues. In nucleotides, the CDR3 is TGTGCCAGCAGTGAAGCCGGAGGGGGGCCTTGGGAAAAACTGTTTTTT. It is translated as CASSEAGGGPWEKLFF.

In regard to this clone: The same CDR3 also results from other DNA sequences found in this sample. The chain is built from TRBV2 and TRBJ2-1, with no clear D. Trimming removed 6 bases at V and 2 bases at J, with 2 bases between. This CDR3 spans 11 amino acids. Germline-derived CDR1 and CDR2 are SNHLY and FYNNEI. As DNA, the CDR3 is TGTGCCAGCAGCCCCTACAATGAGCAGTTCTTC. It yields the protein CASSPYNEQFF.

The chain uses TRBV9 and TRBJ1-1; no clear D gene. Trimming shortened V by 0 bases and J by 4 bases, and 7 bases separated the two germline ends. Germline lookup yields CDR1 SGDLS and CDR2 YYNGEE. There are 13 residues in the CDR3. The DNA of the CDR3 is TGTGCCAGCAGCGTAGGGGCGGGCACTGAAGCTTTCTTT. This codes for CASSVGAGTEAFF.

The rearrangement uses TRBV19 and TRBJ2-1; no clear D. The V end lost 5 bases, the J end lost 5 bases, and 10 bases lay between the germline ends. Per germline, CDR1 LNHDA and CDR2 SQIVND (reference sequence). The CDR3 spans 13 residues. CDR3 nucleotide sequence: TGTGCCAGTAGTTTCCGGGCGGACAATGAGCAGTTCTTC. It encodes CASSFRADNEQFF.

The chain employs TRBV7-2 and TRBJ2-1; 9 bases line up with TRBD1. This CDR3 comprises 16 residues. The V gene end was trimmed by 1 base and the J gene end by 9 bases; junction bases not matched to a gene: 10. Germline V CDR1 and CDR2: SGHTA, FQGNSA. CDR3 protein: CASSLGPGQGSGEQFF. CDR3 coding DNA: TGTGCCAGCAGCTTAGGTCCGGGACAGGGTTCTGGTGAGCAGTTCTTC.

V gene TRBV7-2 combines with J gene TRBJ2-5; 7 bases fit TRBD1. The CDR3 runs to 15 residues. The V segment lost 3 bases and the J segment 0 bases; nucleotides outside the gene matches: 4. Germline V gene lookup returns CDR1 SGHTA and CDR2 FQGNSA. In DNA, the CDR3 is TGTGCCAGCAGCTTGGCCGGGACAGACCAAGAGACCCAGTACTTC. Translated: CASSLAGTDQETQYF. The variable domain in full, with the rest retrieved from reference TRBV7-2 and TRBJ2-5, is GAGVSQSPSNKVTEKGKDVELRCDPISGHTALYWYRQSLGQGLEFLIYFQGNSAPDKSGLPSDRFSAERTGGSVSTLTIQRTQQEDSAVYLCASSLAGTDQETQYFGPGTRLLVL.

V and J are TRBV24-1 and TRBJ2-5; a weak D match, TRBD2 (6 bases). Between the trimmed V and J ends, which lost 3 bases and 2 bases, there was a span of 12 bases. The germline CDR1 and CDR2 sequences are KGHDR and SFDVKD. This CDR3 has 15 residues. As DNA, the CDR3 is TGTGCCACCAGTGATCCGAGAGGGAGGCAAGAGACCCAGTACTTC. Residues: CATSDPRGRQETQYF.

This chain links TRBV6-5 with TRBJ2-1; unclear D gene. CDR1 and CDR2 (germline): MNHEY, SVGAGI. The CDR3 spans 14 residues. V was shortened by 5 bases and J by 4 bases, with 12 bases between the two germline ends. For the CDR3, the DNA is TGTGCCAGCAGTAACGGACCCGAATACAATGAGCAGTTCTTC. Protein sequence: CASSNGPEYNEQFF.

The CDR3, as DNA: TGTGCCAGCAAGGGGTACAGGGGGCGGGAAAAACTGTTTTTT. Residues: CASKGYRGREKLFF. The chain employs TRBV25-1 and TRBJ1-4, with 9 bases lining up with TRBD1. The CDR3 has 14 residues. V trimming: 7 bases; J trimming: 8 bases; junction bases outside the gene matches: 8. The germline CDR1 and CDR2 sequences are MGHDK and SYGVNS. The whole variable domain, remainder taken from reference TRBV25-1 and TRBJ1-4, is EADIYQTPRYLVIGTGKKITLECSQTMGHDKMYWYQQDPGMELHLIHYSYGVNSTEKGDLSSESTVSRIRTEHFPLTLESARPSHTSQYLCASKGYRGREKLFFGSGTQLSVL.

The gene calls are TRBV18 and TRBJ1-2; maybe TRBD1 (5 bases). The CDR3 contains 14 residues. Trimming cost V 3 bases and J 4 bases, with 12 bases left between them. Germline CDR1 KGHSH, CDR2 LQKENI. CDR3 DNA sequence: TGTGCCAGCTCACCGGGGCTGGGGTCCTATGGCTACACCTTC. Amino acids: CASSPGLGSYGYTF. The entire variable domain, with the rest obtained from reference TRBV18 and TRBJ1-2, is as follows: NAGVMQNPRHLVRRRGQEARLRCSPMKGHSHVYWYRQLPEEGLKFMVYLQKENIIDESGMPKERFSAEFPKEGPSILRIQQVVRGDSAAYFCASSPGLGSYGYTFGSGTRLTVV.

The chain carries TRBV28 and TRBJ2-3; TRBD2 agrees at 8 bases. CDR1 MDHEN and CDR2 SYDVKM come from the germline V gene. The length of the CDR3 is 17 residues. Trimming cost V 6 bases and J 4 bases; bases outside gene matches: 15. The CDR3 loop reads CASSTLGAAGVPDTQYF. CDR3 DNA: TGTGCCAGCAGCACCTTGGGGGCAGCGGGAGTACCAGATACGCAGTATTTT.

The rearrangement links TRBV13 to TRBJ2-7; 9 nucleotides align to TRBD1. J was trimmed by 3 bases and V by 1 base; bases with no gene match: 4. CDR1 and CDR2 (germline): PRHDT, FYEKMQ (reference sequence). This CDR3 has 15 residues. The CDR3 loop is CASSLEGQGIYEQYF. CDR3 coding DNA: TGTGCCAGCAGCTTAGAGGGACAGGGAATCTACGAGCAGTACTTC.

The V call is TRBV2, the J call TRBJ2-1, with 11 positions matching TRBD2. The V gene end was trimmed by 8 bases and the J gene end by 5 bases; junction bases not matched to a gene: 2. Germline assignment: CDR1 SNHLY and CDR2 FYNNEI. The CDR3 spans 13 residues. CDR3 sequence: CASLGLADNEQFF. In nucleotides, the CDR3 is TGTGCCAGCTTGGGACTAGCGGACAATGAGCAGTTCTTC.

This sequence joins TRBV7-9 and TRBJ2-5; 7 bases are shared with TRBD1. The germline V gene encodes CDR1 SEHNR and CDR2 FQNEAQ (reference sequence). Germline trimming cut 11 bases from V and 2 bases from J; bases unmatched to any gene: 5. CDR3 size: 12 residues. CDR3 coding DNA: TGTGCCGTTGACAGGGAGCAAGAGACCCAGTACTTC. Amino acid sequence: CAVDREQETQYF.

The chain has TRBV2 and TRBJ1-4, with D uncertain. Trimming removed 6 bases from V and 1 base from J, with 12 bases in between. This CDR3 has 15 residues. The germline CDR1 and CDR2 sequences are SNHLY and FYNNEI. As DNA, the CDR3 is TGTGCCAGCAGGCCCAGTGGAGTAACTAATGAAAAACTGTTTTTT. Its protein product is CASRPSGVTNEKLFF.

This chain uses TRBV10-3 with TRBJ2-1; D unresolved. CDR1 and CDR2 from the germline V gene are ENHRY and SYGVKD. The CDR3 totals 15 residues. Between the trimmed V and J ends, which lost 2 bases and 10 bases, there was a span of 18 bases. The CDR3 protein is CAISEVGVLNQEQFF. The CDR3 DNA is TGTGCCATCAGTGAGGTTGGGGTCCTCAACCAGGAGCAGTTCTTC.

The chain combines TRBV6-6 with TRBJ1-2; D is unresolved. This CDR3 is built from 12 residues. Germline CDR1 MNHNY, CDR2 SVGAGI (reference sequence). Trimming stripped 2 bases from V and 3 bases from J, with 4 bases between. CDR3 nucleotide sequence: TGTGCCAGCAGTTACATAGACTATGGCTACACCTTC. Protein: CASSYIDYGYTF.

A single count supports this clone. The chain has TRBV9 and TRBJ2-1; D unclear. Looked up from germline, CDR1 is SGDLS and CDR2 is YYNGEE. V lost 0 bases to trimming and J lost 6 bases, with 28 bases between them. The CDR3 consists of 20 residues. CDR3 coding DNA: TGTGCCAGCAGCGTAGCTACCCCCGCCTACGGAGCAAAAAATTTCAATGAGCAGTTCTTC. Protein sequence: CASSVATPAYGAKNFNEQFF.

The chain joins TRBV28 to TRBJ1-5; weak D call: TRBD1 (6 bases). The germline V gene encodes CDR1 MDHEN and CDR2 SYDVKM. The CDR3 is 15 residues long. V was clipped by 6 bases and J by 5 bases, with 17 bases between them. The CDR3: CASRPGVTGYQPQHF. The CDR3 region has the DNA TGTGCCAGCAGACCTGGCGTTACAGGGTATCAGCCCCAGCATTTT. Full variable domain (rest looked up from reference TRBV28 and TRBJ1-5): DVKVTQSSRYLVKRTGEKVFLECVQDMDHENMFWYRQDPGLGLRLIYFSYDVKMKEKGDIPEGYSVSREKKERFSLILESASTNQTSMYLCASRPGVTGYQPQHFGDGTRLSIL.

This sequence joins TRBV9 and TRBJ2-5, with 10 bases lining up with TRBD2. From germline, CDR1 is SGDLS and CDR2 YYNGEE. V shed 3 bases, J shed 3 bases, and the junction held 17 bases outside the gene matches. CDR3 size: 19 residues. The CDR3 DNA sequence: TGTGCCAGCAGCGCCCTCCAGCGGGGGGGCCGGATTTGGGAAGAGACCCAGTACTTC. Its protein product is CASSALQRGGRIWEETQYF.

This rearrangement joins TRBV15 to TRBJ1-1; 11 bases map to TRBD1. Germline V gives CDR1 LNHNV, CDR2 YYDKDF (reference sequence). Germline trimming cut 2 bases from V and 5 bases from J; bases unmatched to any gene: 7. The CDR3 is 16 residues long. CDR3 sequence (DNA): TGTGCCACCAGCAGACCCCGGACAGGGGGCGATACTGAAGCTTTCTTT. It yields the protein CATSRPRTGGDTEAFF. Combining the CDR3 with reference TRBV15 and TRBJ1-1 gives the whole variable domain DAMVIQNPRYQVTQFGKPVTLSCSQTLNHNVMYWYQQKSSQAPKLLFHYYDKDFNNEADTPDNFQSRRPNTSFCFLDIRSPGLGDTAMYLCATSRPRTGGDTEAFFGQGTRLTVV.

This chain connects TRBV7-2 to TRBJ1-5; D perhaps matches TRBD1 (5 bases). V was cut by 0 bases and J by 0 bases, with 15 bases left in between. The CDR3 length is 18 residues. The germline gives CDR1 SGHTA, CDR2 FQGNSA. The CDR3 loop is CASSLAMPGGSSNQPQHF. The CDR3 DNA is TGTGCCAGCAGCTTAGCTATGCCCGGGGGATCTAGCAATCAGCCCCAGCATTTT. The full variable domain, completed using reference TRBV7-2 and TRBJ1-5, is GAGVSQSPSNKVTEKGKDVELRCDPISGHTALYWYRQSLGQGLEFLIYFQGNSAPDKSGLPSDRFSAERTGGSVSTLTIQRTQQEDSAVYLCASSLAMPGGSSNQPQHFGDGTRLSIL.

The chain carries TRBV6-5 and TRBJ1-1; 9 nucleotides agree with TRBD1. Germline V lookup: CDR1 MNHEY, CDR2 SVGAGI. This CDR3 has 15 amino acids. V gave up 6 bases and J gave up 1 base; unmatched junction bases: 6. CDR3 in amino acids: CASSNRGQGNTEAFF. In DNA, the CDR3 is TGTGCCAGCAGCAACAGGGGGCAAGGGAACACTGAAGCTTTCTTT.

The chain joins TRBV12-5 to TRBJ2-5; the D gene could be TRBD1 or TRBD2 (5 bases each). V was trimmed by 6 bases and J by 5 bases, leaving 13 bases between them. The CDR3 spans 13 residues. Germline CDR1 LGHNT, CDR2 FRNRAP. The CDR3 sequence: CASGRGDWETQYF. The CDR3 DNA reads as TGTGCTAGTGGCAGAGGGGATTGGGAGACCCAGTACTTC.